The 12 T cell receptor beta chains below all came from one sample that was sequenced in a study of radiotherapy plus CTLA-4 blockade in lung cancer. TCRdb's copy holds only in-frame clones and misses some; the assay was immunoSEQ multiplex PCR. The top ten hold 4.9% of the sample, which has 90,000 to 100,000 clones, 88% seen once. Sequencing was performed on peripheral blood, taken from a patient treated with radiotherapy plus ipilimumab. All receptors derive from a human donor with non-small cell lung cancer that progressed on radiotherapy plus ipilimumab.

This chain uses TRBV6-5 with TRBJ2-7; TRBD2 aligns across 10 bases. The germline CDR1 and CDR2 sequences are MNHEY and SVGAGI. The CDR3 consists of 14 residues. Trimming removed 6 bases from V and 1 base from J; junction bases left unmatched: 3. The CDR3 region is CASRRLAGSYEQYF. CDR3 sequence (DNA): TGTGCCAGCAGGCGACTAGCGGGTTCCTACGAGCAGTACTTC.

V usage is TRBV29-1 and J usage is TRBJ1-1, with D possibly matching TRBD1 (5 bases). This CDR3 is built from 12 residues. Germline lookup yields CDR1 SQVTM and CDR2 ANQGSEA. V lost 3 bases to trimming and J lost 6 bases, with 11 bases between them. The CDR3 is CSVEGRRAEAFF. Here the CDR3 DNA reads TGCAGCGTTGAGGGGCGTAGGGCTGAAGCTTTCTTT.

The rearrangement links TRBV18 to TRBJ2-5; 9 bases fit TRBD1. The CDR3 has 15 residues. Germline trimming cut 6 bases from V and 5 bases from J; bases unmatched to any gene: 10. The germline V gene has CDR1 KGHSH and CDR2 LQKENI. This chain's CDR3 is CASSRDRAREETQYF. DNA for the CDR3: TGTGCCAGCTCGCGGGACAGGGCGCGAGAGGAGACCCAGTACTTC.

The chain carries TRBV19 and TRBJ1-2; D may be TRBD1 (5 bases). The CDR3 consists of 13 residues. Looked up from germline, CDR1 is LNHDA and CDR2 is SQIVND (reference sequence). Trimming removed 4 bases from V and 3 bases from J, with 9 bases in between. This CDR3 reads CASSRDRDYGYTF. The CDR3 DNA follows: TGTGCCAGTAGTAGGGACCGGGACTATGGCTACACCTTC.

The chain is built from TRBV30 and TRBJ2-2, with 8 positions matching TRBD2. This CDR3 is built from 21 residues. Losses at the gene ends were 3 bases for V and 3 bases for J; bases not matched to a gene: 24. The germline CDR1 and CDR2 sequences are GTSNPN and SVGIG (reference sequence). The CDR3 nucleotides are TGTGCCTGGAGCCCCCTGGATTGGGTCAGCGGGAGTCTTACCGACACCGGGGAGCTGTTTTTT. Amino acids: CAWSPLDWVSGSLTDTGELFF.

The chain combines TRBV9 with TRBJ1-4; weak D call: TRBD1 (5 bases). Trimming took 2 bases from V and 0 from J, leaving 11 bases between them. The CDR3 has 16 residues. Germline V CDR1 and CDR2: SGDLS, YYNGEE. CDR3 residues: CASSVSPGPTNEKLFF. CDR3 nucleotides: TGTGCCAGCAGCGTCTCCCCGGGACCAACTAATGAAAAACTGTTTTTT. The full variable domain, rest sourced from reference TRBV9 and TRBJ1-4, is DSGVTQTPKHLITATGQRVTLRCSPRSGDLSVYWYQQSLDQGLQFLIQYYNGEERAKGNILERFSAQQFPDLHSELNLSSLELGDSALYFCASSVSPGPTNEKLFFGSGTQLSVL.

The chain carries TRBV27 and TRBJ1-1; TRBD1 matches 8 bases. There are 14 residues in the CDR3. Germline CDR1 is MNHEY and CDR2 is SMNVEV (reference sequence). With V trimmed by 8 bases and J by 1 base, 6 bases remained unmatched. The CDR3 sequence is CASALDRANTEAFF. The DNA for the CDR3 is TGTGCCAGCGCATTGGACAGGGCGAACACTGAAGCTTTCTTT.

This clone was seen just once. The chain links TRBV29-1 to TRBJ2-1; tentative D call: TRBD2 (5 bases). This CDR3 spans 11 amino acids. The V gene's germline CDR1 is SQVTM and CDR2 ANQGSEA. Trimming shortened V by 7 bases and J by 3 bases, and 7 bases separated the two germline ends. The CDR3 region has the DNA TGCAGCGGGGGAGACTACAATGAGCAGTTCTTC. This encodes CSGGDYNEQFF.

The chain couples TRBV5-4 to TRBJ1-3; D unresolved. The V and J ends lost 0 bases and 0 bases respectively, with 7 bases between them. This CDR3 region has 15 residues. CDR1 is SGHNT and CDR2 is YYREEE in the germline V gene (reference sequence). The CDR3 spells CASSLDPGSGNTIYF. CDR3 coding DNA: TGTGCCAGCAGCTTGGATCCGGGCTCTGGAAACACCATATATTTT.

J is TRBJ2-1 and V is TRBV5-4; D is unresolved. The germline CDR1 and CDR2 sequences are SGHNT and YYREEE (reference sequence). The CDR3 is 12 amino acids. The V gene lost 4 bases and the J gene lost 8 bases, with 10 bases spanning the gap. CDR3 in DNA: TGTGCCAGCAGCAAATTAGATGATGAGCAGTTCTTC. Translated: CASSKLDDEQFF.

This sequence joins TRBV5-1 and TRBJ2-4, with TRBD1 matching 8 bases. The length of the CDR3 is 15 residues. The junction had 7 bases not matched to a gene; V was cut back by 2 bases and J by 6 bases. Germline V CDR1 and CDR2: SGHRS, YFSETQ. CDR3 residues: CASSFRDRTLNIQYF. The CDR3 DNA is TGCGCCAGCAGCTTCCGGGACAGGACCCTAAACATTCAGTACTTC.

This chain connects TRBV19 to TRBJ2-1, with D possibly matching TRBD1 (6 bases). The V gene lost 8 bases and the J gene lost 2 bases, with 7 bases spanning the gap. Germline V gene lookup returns CDR1 LNHDA and CDR2 SQIVND (reference sequence). The length of the CDR3 is 12 residues. CDR3: CASQGPYNEQFF. CDR3 nucleotides: TGTGCCAGTCAGGGGCCCTACAATGAGCAGTTCTTC.